This TCR beta chain was observed in a study of cytomegalovirus exposure and HLA in healthy donors. In germline, CDR1 is PRHDT, CDR2 FYEKMQ (reference sequence). V was pared by 5 bases and J by 5 bases, with 18 bases between. The CDR3 sequence is 15 residues long. 13 Jbeta primers and 60 Vbeta primers were used for the PCR. TCRdb's table, derived via immunoSEQ multiplex PCR, lists solely in-frame clones and lacks some. The sample includes about 120,000 clones, less than 90% of them seen just once. Study observations and caveats: It was confirmed in vitro that three of the CMV-associated chains were specific for CMV antigens. Reportedly, fewer N-insertions than the approximately 690-donor mean appeared in an Asian-associated ancestry cluster in a later analysis. In an earlier analysis, productive rearrangement rates for most beta V segments clustered near 90% or 30%.

While unrecorded immune exposures were likely, the donors were nominally healthy when sampled. Comment on this clone: What it recognizes is unknown.

Sequencing used PBMCs. The rearrangement links TRBV13 to TRBJ1-2; D unclear. The receptor's source is a young man in good health and CMV-seropositive. CDR3 DNA: TGTGCCAGCAGCCGTGGAGGGTTTGGCATGTATGGCTACACCTTC. Translated: CASSRGGFGMYGYTF.